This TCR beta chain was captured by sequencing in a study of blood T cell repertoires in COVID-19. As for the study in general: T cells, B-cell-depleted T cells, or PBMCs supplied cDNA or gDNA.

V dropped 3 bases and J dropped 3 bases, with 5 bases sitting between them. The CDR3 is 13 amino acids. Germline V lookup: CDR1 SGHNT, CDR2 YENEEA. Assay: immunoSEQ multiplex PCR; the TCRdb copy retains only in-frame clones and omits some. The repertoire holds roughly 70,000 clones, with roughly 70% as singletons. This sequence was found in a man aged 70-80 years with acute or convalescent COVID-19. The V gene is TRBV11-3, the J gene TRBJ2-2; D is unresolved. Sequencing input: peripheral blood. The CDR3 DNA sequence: TGTGCCAGCAGCTTCTCGGACACCGGGGAGCTGTTTTTT. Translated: CASSFSDTGELFF.